Below, 28 T cell receptor beta chains from the same sample are listed, as sequenced in a study of OX40 agonist ivuxolimab in advanced cancers. The repertoire was sequenced with immunoSEQ multiplex PCR; TCRdb's copy has only in-frame clones and lacks some. Among under 95,000 clones, more than 75% were seen once, and the ten largest hold 6.9%. Sequenced material: CD4+ or CD8+ T cells sorted from blood, taken in a trial of the OX40 agonist ivuxolimab. These receptors came from an adult with an advanced solid tumor such as melanoma, head and neck, liver or kidney cancer.

The V gene is TRBV2, the J gene TRBJ1-2; D not certain. CDR3 length: 13 amino acids. Germline lookup yields CDR1 SNHLY and CDR2 FYNNEI. V was cut by 6 bases and J by 7 bases, with 15 bases left in between. For the CDR3, the DNA is TGTGCCAGCAGAGTTGGAATCGGAGCTGGCTACACCTTC. Translating it yields CASRVGIGAGYTF. The complete variable domain, with remaining parts taken from reference TRBV2 and TRBJ1-2, reads EPEVTQTPSHQVTQMGQEVILRCVPISNHLYFYWYRQILGQKVEFLVSFYNNEISEKSEIFDDQFSVERPDGSNFTLKIRSTKLEDSAMYFCASRVGIGAGYTFGSGTRLTVV.

The chain recombines TRBV7-9 with TRBJ2-7; D might be TRBD1 or TRBD2, each matching 5 bases. Germline assignment: CDR1 SEHNR and CDR2 FQNEAQ (reference sequence). V lost 5 bases and J 2 bases, leaving 25 bases between the germline ends. There are 18 residues in the CDR3. In DNA, the CDR3 is TGTGCCAGCAGCATACGATTTTCGGGGCAACGTAGGACCTACGAGCAGTACTTC. It yields the protein CASSIRFSGQRRTYEQYF.

With regard to this clone: An end of the junction differs from the germline gene, which may be a read error. The chain is built from TRBV7-3 and TRBJ1-1, with 9 bases identical to TRBD1. Germline CDR1 SGHTA, CDR2 FQGTGA. This CDR3 comprises 14 residues. The CDR3 region has the DNA TGTGCCAGCAGCGTAACAGGGGGCGCGGCTGAAGCTTTCTTT. Translation gives CASSVTGGAAEAFF.

This chain links TRBV18 with TRBJ2-7; TRBD2 agrees at 7 bases. Trimming cost V 0 bases and J 0 bases; bases outside gene matches: 5. The length of the CDR3 is 16 residues. Germline V gives CDR1 KGHSH, CDR2 LQKENI. In nucleotides, the CDR3 is TGTGCCAGCTCACCACCCAAGCGGGGTCGCTCCTACGAGCAGTACTTC. It encodes CASSPPKRGRSYEQYF.

This chain connects TRBV4-2 to TRBJ2-7; D assignment may be TRBD1 or TRBD2 (5 bases each). The CDR3 loop spans 16 amino acids. Germline CDR1 is LGHNA and CDR2 is YNFKEQ. The V end lost 4 bases, the J end lost 1 base, and 17 bases lay between the germline ends. This CDR3 reads CASSRVGAPFSYEQYF. The CDR3 region has the DNA TGTGCCAGCAGCCGGGTCGGGGCCCCGTTTTCCTACGAGCAGTACTTC.

The CDR3: CASRVTENTEAFF. For the CDR3, the DNA is TGTGCCAGCCGGGTGACAGAGAACACTGAAGCTTTCTTT. V usage is TRBV11-2 and J usage is TRBJ1-1; a possible D gene is TRBD1 (5 bases). Germline V gives CDR1 SGHAT, CDR2 FQNNGV. The CDR3 runs to 13 residues. With 8 bases removed from V and 1 base from J, the gap between germline ends came to 11 bases.

The genes are TRBV7-6 and TRBJ2-7, with D tentatively TRBD2 (5 bases). This CDR3 is 15 amino acids long. The germline V gene has CDR1 SGHVS and CDR2 FNYEAQ. V dropped 5 bases and J dropped 0 bases, with 14 bases sitting between them. The CDR3 DNA reads TGTGCCAGCAGCCAGAGGACGGGGAGCTCCTACGAGCAGTACTTC. Its protein is CASSQRTGSSYEQYF.

This chain connects TRBV21-1 to TRBJ2-4; the table's D call, TRBD1, was not checked against the DNA. TRBV21-1 is described as a pseudogene. The CDR3 consists of 17 residues. The CDR3 bases are TGTGCCAGCAGCAAAGAACAACCGAAAATAGCCAAAAACATTCAGTACTTC. This translates into CASSKEQPKIAKNIQYF.

The chain employs TRBV2 and TRBJ1-2; TRBD1 aligns across 9 bases. In germline, CDR1 is SNHLY, CDR2 FYNNEI. The CDR3 totals 16 residues. Trimming removed 7 bases from V and 5 bases from J; junction bases left unmatched: 14. For the CDR3, the DNA is TGTGCCAGCACTAAGGGACAGGGCTTCCGAAAATATGGCTACACCTTC. Protein sequence: CASTKGQGFRKYGYTF.

The chain employs TRBV27 and TRBJ1-1; perhaps TRBD1 as D (6 bases). The V end was cut by 6 bases, the J end by 2 bases, with 13 bases between. Germline V CDR1 and CDR2: MNHEY, SMNVEV (reference sequence). The CDR3 has 14 residues. The chain's CDR3 is CASRAQGSNTEAFF. CDR3 DNA: TGTGCCAGCAGGGCCCAGGGGTCCAACACTGAAGCTTTCTTT.

This chain links TRBV10-3 with TRBJ1-3; D is unresolved. The germline gives CDR1 ENHRY, CDR2 SYGVKD. With 0 bases removed from V and 2 bases from J, the gap between germline ends came to 5 bases. The CDR3 loop spans 14 amino acids. The chain's CDR3 is CAISESLPGNTIYF. DNA of the CDR3: TGTGCCATCAGTGAGTCGTTACCTGGAAACACCATATATTTT.

The count of this clone is one. The V gene is TRBV11-3, the J gene TRBJ2-3, with a tentative D call TRBD2 (5 bases). V was shortened by 0 bases and J by 3 bases, with 13 bases between the two germline ends. The CDR3 runs 16 residues. Germline V gives CDR1 SGHNT, CDR2 YENEEA. The CDR3 loop is CASSLDRLSTTDTQYF. The CDR3 DNA follows: TGTGCCAGCAGCTTAGATCGACTATCGACTACAGATACGCAGTATTTT. Drawing the rest from reference TRBV11-3 and TRBJ2-3, the complete variable domain is EAGVVQSPRYKIIEKKQPVAFWCNPISGHNTLYWYLQNLGQGPELLIRYENEEAVDDSQLPKDRFSAERLKGVDSTLKIQPAELGDSAVYLCASSLDRLSTTDTQYFGPGTRLTVL.

CDR3 amino acids: CASNGGANVLTF. Written as DNA, the CDR3 is TGTGCCAGTAACGGGGGGGCCAACGTCCTGACTTTC. The chain has TRBV5-4 and TRBJ2-6; D is uncertain. This CDR3 is 12 amino acids long. Germline CDR1 and CDR2: SGHNT and YYREEE (reference sequence). V gave up 8 bases and J gave up 4 bases, with 7 bases separating them.

In the case of this clone: The same CDR3 arises from other DNA sequences in this sample as well. The rearrangement joins TRBV5-1 to TRBJ2-7; a possible D gene is TRBD2 (5 bases). V was clipped by 2 bases and J by 3 bases, with 6 bases between them. Germline CDR1 reads SGHRS; CDR2 reads YFSETQ. CDR3 length: 12 residues. The CDR3 DNA reads TGCGCCAGCAGCTTTGCGGGCTACGAGCAGTACTTC. It is translated as CASSFAGYEQYF.

V usage is TRBV18 and J usage is TRBJ1-3; 7 bases agree with TRBD1. Germline CDR1 reads KGHSH; CDR2 reads LQKENI. This CDR3 has 17 residues. V was clipped by 2 bases and J by 0 bases; unmatched bases: 7. In DNA form, the CDR3 reads TGTGCCAGCTCACCAGCGGGACAGAGGAGCTCTGGAAACACCATATATTTT. Translated, it gives CASSPAGQRSSGNTIYF.

The chain recombines TRBV7-3 with TRBJ1-3; 8 nucleotides line up with TRBD1. The V gene end was trimmed by 4 bases and the J gene end by 4 bases; junction bases not matched to a gene: 6. The germline CDR1 and CDR2 sequences are SGHTA and FQGTGA. The CDR3 spans 15 residues. DNA for the CDR3: TGTGCCAGCAGCTCTCAGGGGGCGGAAGGAAACACCATATATTTT. Amino acid sequence: CASSSQGAEGNTIYF.

V and J are TRBV5-1 and TRBJ1-4; no clear D gene. The CDR3 runs 14 residues. V lost 0 bases and J 4 bases, leaving 7 bases between the germline ends. The germline CDR1 and CDR2 sequences are SGHRS and YFSETQ. The CDR3 region is CASSLGPSNEKLFF. DNA of the CDR3: TGCGCCAGCAGCTTGGGACCAAGTAATGAAAAACTGTTTTTT.

The chain employs TRBV10-3 and TRBJ1-1; D is perhaps TRBD1 (6 bases). CDR1 is ENHRY and CDR2 is SYGVKD in the germline V gene. The CDR3 runs 16 residues. Trimming took 4 bases from V and 0 from J, leaving 15 bases between them. CDR3 protein: CAISGSRGDMNTEAFF. The CDR3 DNA follows: TGTGCCATCAGTGGATCGAGGGGGGATATGAACACTGAAGCTTTCTTT.

This chain links TRBV7-9 with TRBJ1-1, with a tentative D call TRBD1 (5 bases). The germline V gene encodes CDR1 SEHNR and CDR2 FQNEAQ (reference sequence). This CDR3 has 12 amino acids. Trimming left V 3 bases short and J 11 bases short, with 13 bases between. The CDR3 nucleotides are TGTGCCAGCAGCTTTCAGGGCGCCGAGGCTTTCTTT. Translating it yields CASSFQGAEAFF.

The V gene is TRBV6-1, the J gene TRBJ2-7; D may be TRBD2 (5 bases). This CDR3 spans 13 amino acids. In germline, CDR1 is MNHNS, CDR2 SASEGT. V lost 0 bases and J 3 bases, leaving 6 bases between the germline ends. The CDR3 sequence is CASSEARGYEQYF. The CDR3 DNA reads TGTGCCAGCAGTGAAGCTCGGGGCTACGAGCAGTACTTC.

The V and J genes are TRBV6-6 and TRBJ2-3; D not resolved. The CDR3 length is 12 residues. V shed 8 bases and J shed 4 bases, with 10 bases lying between them. Germline lookup yields CDR1 MNHNY and CDR2 SVGAGI (reference sequence). The DNA for the CDR3 is TGTGCCAGCGGGCACTCCCCAGATACGCAGTATTTT. Its protein is CASGHSPDTQYF.

This chain joins TRBV6-1 and TRBJ1-2, with 9 bases that match TRBD1. The germline gives CDR1 MNHNS, CDR2 SASEGT. The CDR3 consists of 14 residues. V lost 5 bases to trimming and J lost 4 bases; unmatched junction nucleotides: 5. The CDR3 loop reads CASSRTGGAYGYTF. The CDR3 DNA is TGTGCCAGCAGTCGTACAGGGGGCGCCTATGGCTACACCTTC.

This clone has a single count. The chain has TRBV7-2 and TRBJ2-7; D is ambiguous. Germline V gene data show CDR1 as SGHTA and CDR2 as FQGNSA. The CDR3 is 11 amino acids. The V gene lost 4 bases and the J gene lost 3 bases, with 4 bases spanning the gap. CDR3 sequence reads: CASSYLYEQYF. CDR3 nucleotides: TGTGCCAGCAGCTACCTCTACGAGCAGTACTTC.

This clone was found once. Other DNA sequences in the same sample also yield this CDR3. This chain links TRBV30 with TRBJ2-2, with a weak D call TRBD1 (6 bases). The germline V gene encodes CDR1 GTSNPN and CDR2 SVGIG (reference sequence). Deletions cut 3 bases from V and 0 bases from J, with 17 bases between. The CDR3 is 17 amino acids. This CDR3 reads CAWSEGVGTTNTGELFF. The CDR3 DNA follows: TGTGCCTGGAGCGAGGGGGTGGGCACCACGAACACCGGGGAGCTGTTTTTT.

The chain has TRBV9 and TRBJ2-3; no clear D. Trimming pared 0 bases from V and 6 bases from J, leaving 11 bases between. This CDR3 comprises 14 residues. Germline CDR1 and CDR2: SGDLS and YYNGEE. The CDR3 DNA follows: TGTGCCAGCAGCGTAGAGGCGTATGGGGATACGCAGTATTTT. It encodes CASSVEAYGDTQYF. Looking up the rest from reference TRBV9 and TRBJ2-3 gives the full variable domain: DSGVTQTPKHLITATGQRVTLRCSPRSGDLSVYWYQQSLDQGLQFLIQYYNGEERAKGNILERFSAQQFPDLHSELNLSSLELGDSALYFCASSVEAYGDTQYFGPGTRLTVL.

This clone appeared once. The chain carries TRBV30 and TRBJ1-2; D remains unclear. The CDR3 covers 15 residues. V was trimmed by 4 bases and J by 0 bases, leaving 15 bases between them. Germline CDR1 reads GTSNPN; CDR2 reads SVGIG (reference sequence). The CDR3 protein is CAWNRNKPSNYGYTF. CDR3 DNA sequence: TGTGCCTGGAATAGGAACAAGCCCTCTAACTATGGCTACACCTTC.

This chain uses TRBV7-9 with TRBJ1-2; 7 nucleotides match TRBD1. CDR3 size: 15 residues. Looked up from germline, CDR1 is SEHNR and CDR2 is FQNEAQ (reference sequence). J was trimmed by 4 bases and V by 1 base; bases with no gene match: 6. CDR3 amino acids: CASSLDAGGSYGYTF. CDR3 sequence (DNA): TGTGCCAGCAGCTTAGATGCAGGGGGGTCCTATGGCTACACCTTC. Full variable domain (remainder filled in from reference TRBV7-9 and TRBJ1-2): DTGVSQNPRHKITKRGQNVTFRCDPISEHNRLYWYRQTLGQGPEFLTYFQNEAQLEKSRLLSDRFSAERPKGSFSTLEIQRTEQGDSAMYLCASSLDAGGSYGYTFGSGTRLTVV.

V usage is TRBV7-9 and J usage is TRBJ2-5; no firm D call. Trimming took off 5 bases at V and 4 bases at J, with 5 bases between the two ends. This CDR3 contains 11 residues. The V gene's germline CDR1 is SEHNR and CDR2 FQNEAQ (reference sequence). The DNA of the CDR3 is TGTGCCAGCAGCCCCGGAGAGACCCAGTACTTC. Protein: CASSPGETQYF.